Below are 23 T cell receptor beta chains sequenced from a single sample in a study of blood T cell repertoires in COVID-19. Profiling relied on immunoSEQ multiplex PCR, and the TCRdb table lists in-frame clones only, not all of them. The data contain 350,000 to 400,000 clones, roughly 87% of them seen just once; the ten biggest clones take up 2.5% to 3%. The sequencing input was PBMCs or T cells enriched from blood (not recorded which). These receptors were taken from a woman aged 25 to 45 who had recovered from COVID-19.

As for this clone: Other DNA sequences in this sample translate to the same CDR3. This chain links TRBV5-1 with TRBJ1-1; D remains ambiguous. Germline V CDR1 and CDR2: SGHRS, YFSETQ. This CDR3 is built from 15 residues. V lost 0 bases and J 1 base, leaving 10 bases between the germline ends. This CDR3 is CASSLGGRRNTEAFF. The CDR3 DNA reads as TGCGCCAGCAGCTTGGGAGGGCGGAGGAACACTGAAGCTTTCTTT.

The chain combines TRBV19 with TRBJ1-5; no definite D call. V was pared by 1 base and J by 6 bases, with 10 bases between. The germline V gene encodes CDR1 LNHDA and CDR2 SQIVND (reference sequence). The CDR3 consists of 14 residues. In DNA, the CDR3 is TGTGCCAGTAGTATAGTAGCGGGAGGTCAGCCCCAGCATTTT. Translated: CASSIVAGGQPQHF.

The V gene is TRBV2, the J gene TRBJ1-5; D is possibly TRBD1 (5 bases). The CDR3 spans 15 residues. Germline V CDR1 and CDR2: SNHLY, FYNNEI. Trimming pared 5 bases from V and 1 base from J, leaving 12 bases between. CDR3 nucleotide sequence: TGTGCCAGCAGTTCACCCGACAGCAGCAATCAGCCCCAGCATTTT. This translates into CASSSPDSSNQPQHF.

The chain carries TRBV18 and TRBJ2-1, with 7 bases that match TRBD1. Germline CDR1 KGHSH, CDR2 LQKENI. The ends lost 3 bases at V and 4 bases at J; junction bases unmatched: 9. The CDR3 loop spans 16 amino acids. The CDR3 is CASSPQTGSTYNEQFF. CDR3 DNA sequence: TGTGCCAGCTCACCCCAGACAGGGAGTACATACAATGAGCAGTTCTTC. The full variable domain, in which reference TRBV18 and TRBJ2-1 provide the parts outside the CDR3, is NAGVMQNPRHLVRRRGQEARLRCSPMKGHSHVYWYRQLPEEGLKFMVYLQKENIIDESGMPKERFSAEFPKEGPSILRIQQVVRGDSAAYFCASSPQTGSTYNEQFFGPGTRLTVL.

This sequence joins TRBV6-5 and TRBJ1-2; 7 bases line up with TRBD1. This CDR3 contains 13 residues. Germline CDR1 is MNHEY and CDR2 is SVGAGI. V was pared by 8 bases and J by 4 bases, with 7 bases of the junction left unmatched. This CDR3 reads CASAETGIYGYTF. The CDR3 bases are TGTGCCAGCGCCGAGACAGGGATCTATGGCTACACCTTC.

The gene calls are TRBV14 and TRBJ2-2, with 7 bases lining up with TRBD1. Germline V gives CDR1 SGHDN, CDR2 FVKESK. The CDR3 is made up of 17 amino acids. V lost 1 base and J lost 6; bases outside the gene matches: 11. The CDR3 nucleotides read TGTGCCAGCAGCCAAGTGAGGACGGGACAGAAGGCCGGGGAGCTGTTTTTT. It encodes CASSQVRTGQKAGELFF.

The gene calls are TRBV19 and TRBJ1-2; 7 positions match TRBD1. This CDR3 spans 14 amino acids. V was pared by 5 bases and J by 5 bases, with 8 bases of the junction left unmatched. The V gene's germline CDR1 is LNHDA and CDR2 SQIVND (reference sequence). CDR3 sequence: CASSSGTDLYGYTF. The CDR3 DNA sequence: TGTGCCAGTAGTTCCGGGACAGACCTATATGGCTACACCTTC.

This chain connects TRBV11-2 to TRBJ2-3; 9 bases align to TRBD1. Per germline, CDR1 SGHAT and CDR2 FQNNGV. The CDR3 spans 15 residues. Losses at the gene ends were 8 bases for V and 4 bases for J; bases not matched to a gene: 10. The CDR3 loop reads CASGSGTGLADTQYF. For the CDR3, the DNA is TGTGCCAGCGGTTCCGGGACAGGGTTGGCAGATACGCAGTATTTT.

The chain carries TRBV2 and TRBJ1-5; D gene ambiguous. The CDR3 is 14 amino acids. The V end lost 4 bases, the J end lost 4 bases, and 11 bases lay between the germline ends. Germline V gene data show CDR1 as SNHLY and CDR2 as FYNNEI. The CDR3 loop reads CASSGSGINQPQHF. The CDR3 bases are TGTGCCAGCAGTGGATCGGGTATAAATCAGCCCCAGCATTTT.

In this sample, this clone turned up a few times. This rearrangement joins TRBV12-3 or TRBV12-4 to TRBJ1-2; 8 nucleotides align to TRBD1. J lost 13 bases, V lost 6 bases, and 13 bases had no gene match. The CDR3 spans 13 residues. The CDR3 reads CASRPGQAIRTTF. The CDR3 DNA is TGTGCCAGCAGGCCGGGACAGGCTATTAGGACCACCTTC.

This clone was counted at least ten times. The same CDR3 can be traced to other DNA sequences in this sample. CDR3 nucleotides: TGCGCCAGCAGCTTGGGAGGGACTAACTATGGCTACACCTTC. As protein: CASSLGGTNYGYTF. The chain couples TRBV5-1 to TRBJ1-2; D not resolved. Trimming stripped 0 bases from V and 0 bases from J, with 6 bases between. Germline V lookup: CDR1 SGHRS, CDR2 YFSETQ. The length of the CDR3 is 14 residues.

The chain recombines TRBV2 with TRBJ1-1; 8 positions match TRBD1. This CDR3 has 13 amino acids. V lost 8 bases to trimming and J lost 5 bases; unmatched junction nucleotides: 7. The germline V gene has CDR1 SNHLY and CDR2 FYNNEI. In nucleotides, the CDR3 is TGTGCCAGCCTAAAACAGGGGGATACTGAAGCTTTCTTT. Protein: CASLKQGDTEAFF.

J is TRBJ1-1 and V is TRBV7-9; TRBD1 matches 8 bases. Trimming cost V 5 bases and J 4 bases; bases outside gene matches: 12. The CDR3 runs 16 residues. CDR1 SEHNR and CDR2 FQNEAQ come from the germline V gene (reference sequence). CDR3 nucleotide sequence: TGTGCCAGCAGCACGCACTGGGCAGGGGGCGGCACTGAAGCTTTCTTT. Its protein product is CASSTHWAGGGTEAFF.

The gene calls are TRBV5-4 and TRBJ2-3; 9 positions match TRBD1. Germline loops: CDR1 SGHNT, CDR2 YYREEE (reference sequence). CDR3 length: 15 residues. After removal of 3 bases from V and 0 bases from J, the junction contained 2 bases not matched to a gene. The CDR3 DNA sequence: TGTGCCAGCAGCTGGGACAGGGCTAGCACAGATACGCAGTATTTT. Translating gives CASSWDRASTDTQYF.

Notes on this clone: One junction end disagrees with the germline gene, perhaps due to a read error. The rearrangement joins TRBV7-7 to TRBJ2-5; perhaps TRBD2 as D (5 bases). This CDR3 spans 14 amino acids. In germline, CDR1 is SSHAT, CDR2 FNYEAQ (reference sequence). The CDR3 protein is CASSPTTSGETQYF. DNA for the CDR3: TGTGCTAGCAGCCCCACCACCAGCGGAGAGACCCAGTACTTC.

In this sample, this clone turned up once. The chain combines TRBV15 with TRBJ2-7; 10 nucleotides line up with TRBD1. V gave up 5 bases and J gave up 5 bases; unmatched junction bases: 12. This CDR3 is 16 amino acids long. CDR1 and CDR2 (germline): LNHNV, YYDKDF (reference sequence). The CDR3 reads CATSRDPGTGANEQYF. In DNA form, the CDR3 reads TGTGCCACCAGCCGGGACCCCGGGACAGGGGCCAACGAGCAGTACTTC.

CDR3 bases: TGTGCCAGCAGTCCACTAGGGGAGGGTGACGGCTACACCTTC. Protein: CASSPLGEGDGYTF. The chain has TRBV28 and TRBJ1-2, with a tentative D call TRBD1 (5 bases). The germline V gene has CDR1 MDHEN and CDR2 SYDVKM. Trimming stripped 5 bases from V and 8 bases from J, with 18 bases between. This CDR3 is built from 14 residues.

The rearrangement joins TRBV12-1 to TRBJ2-7; the D call TRBD1 from the table was never checked on the DNA. TRBV12-1 is a recognized pseudogene. This CDR3 is 15 amino acids long. CDR3 sequence (DNA): TGTGCCAGCAGCTTCGACAGGGGATGGGCCTACGAGCAGTACTTC. Its protein is CASSFDRGWAYEQYF.

The CDR3 DNA is TGTGCCAGCAGTTCGGACAGGGGGATAGGTAACTATGGCTACACCTTC. Its translation: CASSSDRGIGNYGYTF. The rearrangement uses TRBV27 and TRBJ1-2; TRBD1 aligns across 10 bases. Germline V gene data show CDR1 as MNHEY and CDR2 as SMNVEV (reference sequence). The V and J ends lost 4 bases and 1 base, in that order; junction bases with no gene match: 6. This CDR3 region has 16 residues.

The gene calls are TRBV4-2 and TRBJ2-1; D might be TRBD2 (6 bases). Trimming took 0 bases from V and 0 from J, leaving 24 bases between them. In germline, CDR1 is LGHNA, CDR2 YNFKEQ. This CDR3 has 21 amino acids. CDR3 sequence: CASSQEVGVSGTMYSYNEQFF. CDR3 DNA sequence: TGTGCCAGCAGCCAAGAAGTGGGGGTTAGCGGAACCATGTACTCCTACAATGAGCAGTTCTTC.

The chain employs TRBV20-1 and TRBJ2-5; 7 bases map to TRBD2. Germline trimming cut 3 bases from V and 2 bases from J; bases unmatched to any gene: 18. From germline, CDR1 is DFQATT and CDR2 SNEGSKA (reference sequence). The CDR3 runs to 18 residues. For the CDR3, the DNA is TGCAGTGCTAGTTACTCTATGCGGGGGAATTCACTGCAAGAGACCCAGTACTTC. This sequence encodes CSASYSMRGNSLQETQYF.

V is TRBV6-4 and J is TRBJ2-1; 9 bases match TRBD2. Germline CDR1 reads MRHNA; CDR2 reads SNTAGT. V dropped 10 bases and J dropped 0; count of bases not matched to a gene: 13. The CDR3 loop spans 17 amino acids. The CDR3 reads CATKTSGKTYSYNEQFF. The CDR3 DNA sequence: TGTGCCACTAAGACTAGCGGAAAAACCTACTCCTACAATGAGCAGTTCTTC.

The chain employs TRBV11-2 and TRBJ2-1, with 11 bases aligning to TRBD2. CDR3 length equals 16 residues. Germline V gene data show CDR1 as SGHAT and CDR2 as FQNNGV. With V trimmed by 2 bases and J by 6 bases, 6 bases remained unmatched. For the CDR3, the DNA is TGTGCCAGCAGCTTAAACCTAGCGGGAGGAAGCAATGAGCAGTTCTTC. Its protein is CASSLNLAGGSNEQFF.